The clone carrying this T cell receptor (beta chain) was seen once. RNA transcripts provided the source from which TCR beta CDR3 regions were amplified. HTBI primers were used for first-round RT-PCR of the TCR CDR3. TCRdb called the multiplex PCR reads again in MiXCR, with one record for every CDR3 protein. The table shows 300,000 to 450,000 distinct CDR3 sequences, with around 14% occurring only once. Germline CDR1 reads SEHNR; CDR2 reads FQNEAQ (reference sequence). The CDR3 consists of 13 residues. V was shortened by 1 base and J by 6 bases, with 9 bases between the two germline ends. The entry originates in a study of T cells in Graves' hyperthyroidism and ophthalmopathy. The study defined stable Graves' hyperthyroidism as no ophthalmopathy progression within 18 months. The study left out patients who had uncontrolled infection, other autoimmune disease, pregnancy or lactation.

Sequences were obtained from blood. The source of this sequence is a woman younger than 45 with Graves' hyperthyroidism. The rearrangement links TRBV7-9 to TRBJ1-2; D possibly corresponds to TRBD1 (6 bases). CDR3 sequence: CASSLDEGDGYTF. Written as DNA, the CDR3 is TGTGCCAGCAGCTTAGACGAGGGGGATGGCTACACCTTC.